Presented here are 13 T cell receptor beta chains from one specimen sequenced in a study of T-cell memory formation after mild COVID-19. Each CDR3 protein is one row after TCRdb ran MiXCR on the 5' RACE reads. The table lists some 340,000 distinct CDR3 sequences, 13% of them singletons, with about 21% in the top ten. Sequences were obtained from PBMCs or a T cell subset sorted from them (not recorded which). The receptor source for this set is a man aged 18 to 29 who had mild COVID-19 (a few samples of this study predate the infection). Cell type and time point are not known.

This clonotype was counted many times. The chain employs TRBV29-1 and TRBJ2-3; 7 nucleotides agree with TRBD2. This CDR3 spans 15 amino acids. Germline V gene sequence: CDR1 SQVTM, CDR2 ANQGSEA. Losses at the gene ends were 7 bases for V and 1 base for J; bases not matched to a gene: 11. This chain's CDR3 is CSGSSGLLGTDTQYF. The CDR3, as DNA: TGCAGCGGGTCGTCGGGACTACTAGGCACAGATACGCAGTATTTT.

This clonotype was seen a single time. The gene calls are TRBV13 and TRBJ2-7, with 11 bases matching TRBD1. Trimming cost V 4 bases and J 2 bases; bases outside gene matches: 13. There are 18 residues in the CDR3. The germline gives CDR1 PRHDT, CDR2 FYEKMQ (reference sequence). CDR3 DNA: TGTGCCAGCAGCTCATCCGGGACAGGGGGTTTTGTCCCCTACGAGCAGTACTTC. Translation gives CASSSSGTGGFVPYEQYF. Full variable domain (missing parts from reference TRBV13 and TRBJ2-7): AAGVIQSPRHLIKEKRETATLKCYPIPRHDTVYWYQQGPGQDPQFLISFYEKMQSDKGSIPDRFSAQQFSDYHSELNMSSLELGDSALYFCASSSSGTGGFVPYEQYFGPGTRLTVT.

The genes are TRBV3-1 and TRBJ2-7; maybe TRBD2 (5 bases). This CDR3 is built from 15 residues. The V gene's germline CDR1 is LGHDT and CDR2 YNNKEL (reference sequence). V lost 0 bases and J 6 bases, leaving 15 bases between the germline ends. The CDR3 loop is CASSQDMRPSSEQYF. CDR3 nucleotide sequence: TGTGCCAGCAGCCAAGACATGCGGCCTAGCTCCGAGCAGTACTTC.

There are a few counts of this clonotype. V usage is TRBV6-5 and J usage is TRBJ2-2, with TRBD2 identical over 9 bases. Unmatched junction bases numbered 7, after V lost 6 bases and J lost 2 bases. The V gene's germline CDR1 is MNHEY and CDR2 SVGAGI. The CDR3 loop spans 16 amino acids. The CDR3 region is CASRALAGRNTGELFF. The DNA of the CDR3 is TGTGCCAGCAGGGCCCTAGCGGGGAGAAACACCGGGGAGCTGTTTTTT.

Only a few counts were recorded for this clonotype. The chain is built from TRBV7-9 and TRBJ2-1, with 10 bases identical to TRBD1. CDR3 length: 14 amino acids. Germline lookup yields CDR1 SEHNR and CDR2 FQNEAQ (reference sequence). V shed 8 bases, J shed 4 bases, and the junction held 5 bases outside the gene matches. The CDR3 loop is CASGGGQGYNEQFF. In nucleotides, the CDR3 is TGTGCCAGCGGCGGGGGACAGGGGTACAATGAGCAGTTCTTC. Based on the CDR3 plus reference TRBV7-9 and TRBJ2-1, the full variable domain is DTGVSQNPRHKITKRGQNVTFRCDPISEHNRLYWYRQTLGQGPEFLTYFQNEAQLEKSRLLSDRFSAERPKGSFSTLEIQRTEQGDSAMYLCASGGGQGYNEQFFGPGTRLTVL.

The chain carries TRBV7-2 and TRBJ2-7; TRBD2 matches 8 bases. Germline CDR1 and CDR2: SGHTA and FQGNSA. This CDR3 has 13 residues. The CDR3 nucleotides are TGTGCCAGCAGCTTGCTGGGACTAGGCGAGAAGTACGTC. Amino acids: CASSLLGLGEKYV.

This clonotype was picked up a small number of times. The V and J genes are TRBV5-1 and TRBJ1-2; TRBD1 matches 9 bases. V lost 4 bases and J lost 5; bases outside the gene matches: 9. The CDR3 is made up of 15 amino acids. CDR1 is SGHRS and CDR2 is YFSETQ in the germline V gene. The CDR3 DNA is TGCGCCAGCAGCCTGGGGACAGGGTCTGGGTATGGCTACACCTTC. Protein product: CASSLGTGSGYGYTF.

A few counts support this clonotype. This rearrangement joins TRBV24-1 to TRBJ1-5; unclear D gene. The V end lost 7 bases, the J end lost 3 bases, and 6 bases lay between the germline ends. Germline V gives CDR1 KGHDR, CDR2 SFDVKD. The CDR3 spans 12 residues. The chain's CDR3 is CATSHNNQPQHF. The CDR3 DNA sequence: TGTGCCACCAGCCACAACAATCAGCCCCAGCATTTT.

This clonotype has a handful of counts. CDR3 bases: TGTGCCAGCAGCCGGGGGCAGGGGGGGCGTTACGAGCAGTACTTC. The encoded protein is CASSRGQGGRYEQYF. The J gene is TRBJ2-7, the V gene TRBV6-6; D is possibly TRBD1 or TRBD2 (7 bases each). CDR3 size: 15 residues. Germline values: CDR1 MNHNY, CDR2 SVGAGI (reference sequence). Trimming cost V 6 bases and J 4 bases, with 19 bases left between them.

The chain uses TRBV4-3 and TRBJ2-7; TRBD2 might be the D (5 bases). Germline V gene lookup returns CDR1 LGHNA and CDR2 YSLEER. The CDR3 consists of 14 residues. V was cut by 1 base and J by 1 base, with 8 bases left in between. CDR3 coding DNA: TGCGCCAGCAGCCAAGGTCGGGGATCCTACGAGCAGTACTTC. This translates into CASSQGRGSYEQYF.

This clonotype appeared a few times. The V and J genes are TRBV12-5 and TRBJ2-7; no definite D call. From germline, CDR1 is LGHNT and CDR2 FRNRAP. V lost 5 bases and J lost 2, with 10 bases in between. The CDR3 is 13 amino acids. The CDR3 nucleotides are TGTGCTAGTGGTCCCGCTATAGCCTACGAGCAGTACTTC. Its translation is CASGPAIAYEQYF.

The J gene is TRBJ2-3, the V gene TRBV3-1; a weak D match, TRBD2 (7 bases). The CDR3 has 15 amino acids. CDR1 and CDR2 from the germline V gene are LGHDT and YNNKEL (reference sequence). V was cut by 4 bases and J by 1 base, with 12 bases left in between. The DNA of the CDR3 is TGTGCCAGCAGCCGGGCGGGGGCGGGCACAGATACGCAGTATTTT. Residues: CASSRAGAGTDTQYF.

This clonotype was counted only a few times. The V and J genes are TRBV5-1 and TRBJ2-3; tentatively, D is TRBD1 (6 bases). V was trimmed by 4 bases and J by 0 bases, leaving 12 bases between them. Germline V gene sequence: CDR1 SGHRS, CDR2 YFSETQ. The CDR3 sequence is 15 residues long. DNA of the CDR3: TGCGCCAGCAGCGAGGGACAATTAAGCACAGATACGCAGTATTTT. It codes for CASSEGQLSTDTQYF.